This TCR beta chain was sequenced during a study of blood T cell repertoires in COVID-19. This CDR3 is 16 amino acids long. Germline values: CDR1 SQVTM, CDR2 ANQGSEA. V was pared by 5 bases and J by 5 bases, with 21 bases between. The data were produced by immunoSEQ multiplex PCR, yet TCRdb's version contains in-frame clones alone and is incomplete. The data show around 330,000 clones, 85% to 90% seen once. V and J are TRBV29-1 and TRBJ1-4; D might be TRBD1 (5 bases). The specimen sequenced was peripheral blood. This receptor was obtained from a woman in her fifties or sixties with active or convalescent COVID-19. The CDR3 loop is CSVQAGPHNLNEKLFF. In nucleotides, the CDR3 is TGCAGCGTTCAAGCAGGGCCTCACAATTTAAATGAAAAACTGTTTTTT. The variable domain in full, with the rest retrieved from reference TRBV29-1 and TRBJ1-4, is SAVISQKPSRDICQRGTSLTIQCQVDSQVTMMFWYRQQPGQSLTLIATANQGSEATYESGFVIDKFPISRPNLTFSTLTVSNMSPEDSSIYLCSVQAGPHNLNEKLFFGSGTQLSVL.